These 21 T cell receptor beta chains were all obtained from the same sample, sequenced in a study of blood T cells in healthy people across ages (dated by TCRdb to the mid-2010s). Libraries were built with 5' RACE. These reads were obtained on an Illumina HiSeq 2500. A second roughly 7 to 12 cycle PCR used a sample-barcoded 5' primer and a J-beta primer mix. Using fastp trimming at Q25 and MiXCR clonotype assembly, TCRdb reanalyzed the public sequencing data and kept in-frame beta chains. Here each entry gathers all rows of one CDR3 protein and keeps the most common genes and DNA. This sample comprises 800,000 to 950,000 distinct CDR3 sequences, almost 30% of them detected only once. Clones ranked in the top ten supply about a tenth of the sample. These sequences were also reported in another study, on T cells of mothers and their children.

The specimen was blood. The receptors were sampled from a woman in her thirties or forties in good health.

This clonotype came up many times. The CDR3 nucleotides are TGCGCCAGCAGCTTAGGGACAGGTCCAATCTCCGAGCAGTACTTC. This sequence encodes CASSLGTGPISEQYF. The chain combines TRBV5-1 with TRBJ2-7; the match to TRBD1 covers 8 bases. The CDR3 contains 15 residues. V dropped 2 bases and J dropped 6; count of bases not matched to a gene: 10. Per the germline V gene, CDR1 is SGHRS and CDR2 is YFSETQ.

A note on this clonotype: The junction differs from germline at one of its ends, possibly a read error. The CDR3 bases are TGTGTCAGTAGTACCCTATACAACTACCAAGAGACCCAGTACTTC. Translation gives CVSSTLYNYQETQYF. The chain employs TRBV19 and TRBJ2-5; no reliable D call. Germline V gene sequence: CDR1 LNHDA, CDR2 SQIVND (reference sequence). CDR3 length: 15 residues.

The chain recombines TRBV6-2 or TRBV6-3 with TRBJ2-1; a possible D gene is TRBD2 (7 bases). The CDR3 runs 15 residues. Trimming pared 10 bases from V and 9 bases from J, leaving 25 bases between. Germline CDR1 is MNHEY and CDR2 is SVGEGT. DNA for the CDR3: TGTGCCACCCAAAAGTTGAAGGGGGGGCTTACTGAGCAGTTCTTC. Protein sequence: CATQKLKGGLTEQFF.

The chain recombines TRBV3-1 with TRBJ2-7; TRBD2 might be the D (5 bases). This CDR3 has 13 residues. CDR1 and CDR2 (germline): LGHDT, YNNKEL (reference sequence). The germline V and J ends were trimmed by 4 bases and 4 bases, with 11 bases remaining between them. As DNA, the CDR3 is TGTGCCAGCAGCCGGGGTAGGGAGTACGAGCAGTACTTC. Encoded protein: CASSRGREYEQYF.

The chain joins TRBV6-5 to TRBJ2-4; D possibly matches TRBD1 or TRBD2 (5 bases each). This CDR3 comprises 14 residues. V was shortened by 2 bases and J by 13 bases, with 18 bases between the two germline ends. Germline V lookup: CDR1 MNHEY, CDR2 SVGAGI. CDR3 sequence: CASSYRAGTNEQYF. The DNA for the CDR3 is TGTGCCAGCAGTTACAGGGCCGGGACGAATGAGCAGTACTTC.

In the case of this clonotype: This may stem from a read error, because a much larger clone lies one nucleotide away. V gene TRBV7-2 combines with J gene TRBJ1-2; no firm D call. CDR1 SGHTA and CDR2 FQGNSA come from the germline V gene. The CDR3 spans 10 residues. The CDR3 bases are TGTGTCAGCAGCTTAGATGGCTACACCTTC. Its protein product is CVSSLDGYTF.

A few counts support this clonotype. The rearrangement uses TRBV7-8 and TRBJ2-5; D uncertain. The germline V gene has CDR1 SGHVS and CDR2 FQNEAQ. CDR3 size: 14 residues. Trimming pared 5 bases from V and 5 bases from J, leaving 15 bases between. The CDR3 bases are TGTGCCAGCAGCACCTACAAGACCGTGGAGACCCAGTACTTC. The encoded protein is CASSTYKTVETQYF.

The chain recombines TRBV7-9 with TRBJ2-1; TRBD1 matches at 9 bases. The germline gives CDR1 SEHNR, CDR2 FQNEAQ (reference sequence). Trimming cost V 4 bases and J 7 bases; bases outside gene matches: 5. The CDR3 sequence is 14 residues long. For the CDR3, the DNA is TGTGCCAGCAGCTCACCCGGGACAGGGAATGAGCAGTTCTTC. Translation: CASSSPGTGNEQFF.

Remarks on this clonotype: A read error may explain this, as a much larger clone is one base away. The genes are TRBV4-2 and TRBJ1-4; tentatively, D is TRBD1 (6 bases). In germline, CDR1 is LGHNA, CDR2 YNFKEQ. The CDR3 consists of 16 residues. The CDR3 DNA is TGTGTCAGCAGCCAGACACAGGGAGCAACTAATGAAAAACTGTTTTTT. It translates to CVSSQTQGATNEKLFF.

This clonotype was found many times. The V gene is TRBV20-1, the J gene TRBJ2-1, with D hard to call. Germline V gene lookup returns CDR1 DFQATT and CDR2 SNEGSKA (reference sequence). This CDR3 has 11 residues. V shed 6 bases and J shed 8 bases, with 11 bases lying between them. DNA of the CDR3: TGCAGTGCGCCGCCCGGGCATGAGCAGTTCTTC. Translated, it gives CSAPPGHEQFF.

V gene TRBV5-1 combines with J gene TRBJ2-1; TRBD1 matches 10 bases. Germline V CDR1 and CDR2: SGHRS, YFSETQ. CDR3 size: 15 residues. J gave up 9 bases and V 3 bases, and 9 bases lay outside the gene matches. CDR3 sequence reads: CASSYGQGVGGEQFF. The CDR3 DNA follows: TGCGCCAGCAGCTACGGACAGGGGGTCGGCGGTGAGCAGTTCTTC.

The V and J genes are TRBV20-1 and TRBJ1-2; 7 bases fit TRBD1. The CDR3 runs to 15 residues. Per germline, CDR1 DFQATT and CDR2 SNEGSKA (reference sequence). The ends lost 3 bases at V and 5 bases at J; junction bases unmatched: 12. The CDR3 reads CSASSPPTGAYGYTF. CDR3 sequence (DNA): TGCAGTGCTAGCAGTCCCCCAACAGGGGCGTATGGCTACACCTTC.

The V gene is TRBV28, the J gene TRBJ2-3; no definite D call. Germline-derived CDR1 and CDR2 are MDHEN and SYDVKM. V was trimmed by 4 bases and J by 2 bases, leaving 13 bases between them. This CDR3 is built from 15 residues. DNA for the CDR3: TGTGCCAGCAGTTCGCGGCGGACGAACACAGATACGCAGTATTTT. It is translated as CASSSRRTNTDTQYF.

This clonotype was observed many times. V gene TRBV29-1 combines with J gene TRBJ1-2, with 7 nucleotides matching TRBD1. This CDR3 has 13 amino acids. Germline CDR1 is SQVTM and CDR2 is ANQGSEA. Losses at the gene ends were 6 bases for V and 0 bases for J; bases not matched to a gene: 4. The CDR3 reads CSVQQGPNYGYTF. The CDR3 coding sequence is TGCAGCGTCCAACAGGGGCCTAACTATGGCTACACCTTC.

The rearrangement links TRBV28 to TRBJ1-2; 7 bases match TRBD1. The CDR3 contains 14 residues. Germline-derived CDR1 and CDR2 are MDHEN and SYDVKM. With V trimmed by 6 bases and J by 4 bases, 8 bases remained unmatched. For the CDR3, the DNA is TGTGCCAGCAGCCTCGGGACAGCCACCTATGGCTACACCTTC. The encoded protein is CASSLGTATYGYTF.

This clonotype was picked up many times. The chain links TRBV29-1 to TRBJ2-7, with 7 positions matching TRBD1. CDR1 is SQVTM and CDR2 is ANQGSEA in the germline V gene. CDR3 size: 15 residues. The junction had 10 bases not matched to a gene; V was cut back by 5 bases and J by 0 bases. CDR3 protein: CSVTGVTGNSYEQYF. CDR3 nucleotide sequence: TGCAGCGTTACTGGTGTGACAGGGAACTCCTACGAGCAGTACTTC.

This chain joins TRBV6-2 or TRBV6-3 and TRBJ1-2; the D gene is possibly TRBD1 (5 bases). V lost 2 bases and J lost 2, with 12 bases in between. This CDR3 spans 15 amino acids. Germline V gives CDR1 MNHEY, CDR2 SVGEGT. CDR3 sequence (DNA): TGTGCCAGCAGTTACGGTCCCAGGGAGAACTATGGCTACACCTTC. Its translation is CASSYGPRENYGYTF.

As concerns this clonotype: One end of the junction does not line up with germline, which may come from a read error. The chain links TRBV12-3 or TRBV12-4 to TRBJ2-2; a weak D match, TRBD2 (5 bases). There are 14 residues in the CDR3. The CDR3 here is CASSFDTNTGERFF. In nucleotides, the CDR3 is TGTGCCAGCAGTTTTGACACGAACACCGGGGAGCGGTTTTTT.

The table lists this clonotype with a few counts. The chain has TRBV12-3 or TRBV12-4 and TRBJ2-7, with 8 bases fitting TRBD1. The trim removed 5 bases at V and 0 bases at J, leaving 3 bases unmatched. The CDR3 is made up of 14 amino acids. The CDR3 region has the DNA TGTGCCAGCAGTACCACAGGGGGCTCCTACGAGCAGTACTTC. This codes for CASSTTGGSYEQYF.

This chain links TRBV5-1 with TRBJ2-3; D is possibly TRBD2 (5 bases). The germline V and J ends were trimmed by 5 bases and 2 bases, with 9 bases remaining between them. Germline lookup yields CDR1 SGHRS and CDR2 YFSETQ. The CDR3 is made up of 13 amino acids. CDR3 sequence reads: CASRTTTTDTQYF. CDR3 DNA: TGCGCCAGCAGGACTACAACCACAGATACGCAGTATTTT.

This clonotype came up many times. V usage is TRBV10-3 and J usage is TRBJ1-4, with D uncertain. The CDR3 has 13 amino acids. Germline CDR1 ENHRY, CDR2 SYGVKD. The V end lost 4 bases, the J end lost 6 bases, and 9 bases lay between the germline ends. This CDR3 is CAISVLLDEKLFF. DNA for the CDR3: TGTGCCATCAGTGTGCTCCTGGATGAAAAACTGTTTTTT.